The 30 T cell receptor beta chains reported below all come from one sample, sequenced in a study of blood T cell repertoires in COVID-19. Clones were read by immunoSEQ multiplex PCR, and TCRdb kept only the in-frame ones, dropping some. The data show 250,000 to 350,000 clones, with around 82% seen just once and 0.85% to 0.9% held by the top ten. The source material was peripheral blood. These TCRs come from a human donor with COVID-19, enrolled during active disease. The donor label of this sample is uncertain.

This clone was observed a single time. The chain combines TRBV6-6 with TRBJ1-2; a possible D gene is TRBD1 (6 bases). From germline, CDR1 is MNHNY and CDR2 SVGAGI (reference sequence). The CDR3 extends over 15 amino acids. Deletions cut 5 bases from V and 4 bases from J, with 17 bases between. The CDR3 spells CASSLPGQRRYGYTF. The CDR3 DNA sequence: TGTGCCAGCAGTCTCCCAGGACAGCGCCGCTATGGCTACACCTTC.

In this sample, this clone turned up once. The V gene is TRBV30, the J gene TRBJ1-6; TRBD1 matches at 9 bases. Germline CDR1 is GTSNPN and CDR2 is SVGIG (reference sequence). This CDR3 comprises 15 residues. Trimming removed 0 bases from V and 4 bases from J; junction bases left unmatched: 1. CDR3 sequence reads: CAWSVTGGYNSPLHF. DNA of the CDR3: TGTGCCTGGAGTGTGACAGGGGGTTATAATTCACCCCTCCACTTT.

The gene calls are TRBV18 and TRBJ1-5, with TRBD1 as a possible D gene (6 bases). The CDR3 is 16 amino acids. The V end lost 6 bases, the J end lost 1 base, and 16 bases lay between the germline ends. Per the germline V gene, CDR1 is KGHSH and CDR2 is LQKENI. CDR3 amino acids: CASSRETGKSNQPQHF. The CDR3 DNA reads TGTGCCAGCTCCCGAGAAACAGGGAAGAGCAATCAGCCCCAGCATTTT.

The chain employs TRBV5-6 and TRBJ2-7; D gene uncertain. This CDR3 contains 18 residues. Trimming cost V 2 bases and J 3 bases, with 24 bases left between them. In germline, CDR1 is SGHDT, CDR2 YYEEEE. The CDR3 nucleotides are TGTGCCAGCAGCTTTCGGTTTCTAGAACTCACGAAAAACTACGAGCAGTACTTC. Translation: CASSFRFLELTKNYEQYF. Based on the CDR3 plus reference TRBV5-6 and TRBJ2-7, the full variable domain is DAGVTQSPTHLIKTRGQQVTLRCSPKSGHDTVSWYQQALGQGPQFIFQYYEEEERQRGNFPDRFSGHQFPNYSSELNVNALLLGDSALYLCASSFRFLELTKNYEQYFGPGTRLTVT.

This clone has more than one count but fewer than ten. Other nucleotide sequences from this sample produce the same CDR3. The chain carries TRBV7-9 and TRBJ1-5; the D is unclear. The CDR3 length is 14 residues. CDR1 is SEHNR and CDR2 is FQNEAQ in the germline V gene (reference sequence). V gave up 1 base and J gave up 2 bases, with 6 bases separating them. The CDR3 sequence is CASSLGQGNQPQHF. In DNA, the CDR3 is TGTGCCAGCAGCTTAGGGCAGGGCAATCAGCCCCAGCATTTT.

The chain combines TRBV28 with TRBJ2-2; TRBD1 agrees at 8 bases. The germline CDR1 and CDR2 sequences are MDHEN and SYDVKM. The CDR3 loop spans 15 amino acids. V shed 6 bases and J 6 bases; nucleotides not matched to a gene: 9. CDR3 region: CASRDRVGSAGELFF. CDR3 nucleotides: TGTGCCAGCAGGGACAGGGTCGGTAGTGCCGGGGAGCTGTTTTTT.

This chain links TRBV19 with TRBJ2-2; TRBD2 agrees at 7 bases. V dropped 0 bases and J dropped 7; count of bases not matched to a gene: 8. Germline V gene lookup returns CDR1 LNHDA and CDR2 SQIVND (reference sequence). CDR3 length equals 16 residues. Here the CDR3 reads CASSIDRVRGVGELFF. The CDR3 nucleotides read TGTGCCAGTAGTATAGATCGGGTCCGGGGGGTCGGGGAGCTGTTTTTT. The complete variable domain, with remaining parts taken from reference TRBV19 and TRBJ2-2, reads DGGITQSPKYLFRKEGQNVTLSCEQNLNHDAMYWYRQDPGQGLRLIYYSQIVNDFQKGDIAEGYSVSREKKESFPLTVTSAQKNPTAFYLCASSIDRVRGVGELFFGEGSRLTVL.

The chain has TRBV25-1 and TRBJ2-5; D possibly corresponds to TRBD2 (5 bases). CDR1 is MGHDK and CDR2 is SYGVNS in the germline V gene. V was trimmed by 4 bases and J by 2 bases, leaving 11 bases between them. The CDR3 has 14 residues. This CDR3 reads CASSGAGRQETQYF. DNA of the CDR3: TGTGCCAGCAGTGGCGCTGGGAGACAAGAGACCCAGTACTTC.

J is TRBJ1-5 and V is TRBV5-5; 9 nucleotides line up with TRBD1. The CDR3 spans 14 residues. Germline V CDR1 and CDR2: SGHKS, YYEKEE (reference sequence). Trimming cost V 1 base and J 7 bases; bases outside gene matches: 3. The CDR3 loop reads CASSLRQGGQPQHF. CDR3 DNA: TGTGCCAGCAGCTTGAGACAGGGGGGACAGCCCCAGCATTTT.

V and J are TRBV7-9 and TRBJ2-3; 7 nucleotides match TRBD1. Trimming cost V 6 bases and J 0 bases; bases outside gene matches: 3. CDR1 and CDR2 (germline): SEHNR, FQNEAQ (reference sequence). The CDR3 runs 14 residues. The CDR3 coding sequence is TGTGCCAGCAGGTGGGACAGAAGCACAGATACGCAGTATTTT. Protein product: CASRWDRSTDTQYF.

The count of this clone is one. V is TRBV5-1 and J is TRBJ1-2; D gene uncertain. V was cut by 0 bases and J by 8 bases, with 8 bases left in between. CDR3 length equals 12 residues. Germline lookup yields CDR1 SGHRS and CDR2 YFSETQ. The CDR3 nucleotides are TGCGCCAGCAGCTTGGACAGCTTAGGCTACACCTTC. The encoded protein is CASSLDSLGYTF. Full variable domain (missing parts from reference TRBV5-1 and TRBJ1-2): KAGVTQTPRYLIKTRGQQVTLSCSPISGHRSVSWYQQTPGQGLQFLFEYFSETQRNKGNFPGRFSGRQFSNSRSEMNVSTLELGDSALYLCASSLDSLGYTFGSGTRLTVV.

This clone was seen just once. J is TRBJ1-2 and V is TRBV18; 7 positions agree with TRBD1. The CDR3 extends over 15 amino acids. Trimming cost V 2 bases and J 4 bases; bases outside gene matches: 7. Germline-derived CDR1 and CDR2 are KGHSH and LQKENI. The CDR3 region is CASSPETGLSYGYTF. In DNA, the CDR3 is TGTGCCAGCTCACCAGAGACAGGGTTGAGCTATGGCTACACCTTC.

This clone was detected a few times. This sequence joins TRBV29-1 and TRBJ1-2; D call uncertain. Trimming left V 3 bases short and J 7 bases short, with 9 bases between. The CDR3 totals 11 residues. CDR1 and CDR2 from the germline V gene are SQVTM and ANQGSEA. The CDR3 sequence: CSVERGGGYTF. Written as DNA, the CDR3 is TGCAGCGTTGAGCGAGGAGGTGGCTACACCTTC.

V is TRBV20-1 and J is TRBJ2-5, with D possibly matching TRBD1 (5 bases). With 3 bases removed from V and 5 bases from J, the gap between germline ends came to 10 bases. Germline values: CDR1 DFQATT, CDR2 SNEGSKA (reference sequence). CDR3 length: 12 residues. In DNA, the CDR3 is TGCAGTGCTAGTCAGGGCAGGGAGACCCAGTACTTC. Translating it yields CSASQGRETQYF.

The CDR3 region has the DNA TGTGCCAGCAGCTTAGGCAGGGGAGACACCATATATTTT. Amino acid sequence: CASSLGRGDTIYF. J is TRBJ1-3 and V is TRBV7-2; a weak D match, TRBD1 (6 bases). Germline assignment: CDR1 SGHTA and CDR2 FQGNSA. This CDR3 spans 13 amino acids. V lost 1 base and J lost 8, with 9 bases in between.

The rearrangement uses TRBV11-3 and TRBJ2-7; 8 bases are a match to TRBD2. The J segment lost 4 bases and the V segment lost 5 bases, leaving 10 bases of the junction unmatched. Per germline, CDR1 SGHNT and CDR2 YENEEA. The CDR3 has 15 residues. DNA of the CDR3: TGTGCCAGCAGCCCCCGTTCGGGAGGGGCTTACGAGCAGTACTTC. This gives the protein CASSPRSGGAYEQYF.

This clone has a single count. V usage is TRBV10-1 and J usage is TRBJ1-2; 9 bases align to TRBD1. The CDR3 contains 13 residues. Germline V gene sequence: CDR1 WNHNN, CDR2 SYGVQD (reference sequence). V shed 9 bases, J shed 2 bases, and the junction held 4 bases outside the gene matches. CDR3 residues: CARDRGRNYGYTF. As DNA, the CDR3 is TGCGCCAGAGACAGGGGGAGGAACTATGGCTACACCTTC.

This chain uses TRBV5-5 with TRBJ1-5, with TRBD1 as a possible D gene (6 bases). The germline V and J ends were trimmed by 4 bases and 0 bases, with 11 bases remaining between them. CDR3 length: 15 residues. In germline, CDR1 is SGHKS, CDR2 YYEKEE (reference sequence). CDR3 coding DNA: TGTGCCAGCAGCACCGGACAGTATAGCAATCAGCCCCAGCATTTT. This encodes CASSTGQYSNQPQHF.

V gene TRBV30 combines with J gene TRBJ2-1, with TRBD1 matching over 8 bases. Germline V gene data show CDR1 as GTSNPN and CDR2 as SVGIG (reference sequence). The CDR3 consists of 12 residues. V trimming: 2 bases; J trimming: 7 bases; junction bases outside the gene matches: 1. The CDR3 DNA sequence: TGTGCCTGGAGTCGGACAGGGAATGAGCAGTTCTTC. It is translated as CAWSRTGNEQFF.

The chain uses TRBV29-1 and TRBJ2-1; 9 bases fit TRBD1. The ends lost 3 bases at V and 4 bases at J; junction bases unmatched: 7. The CDR3 is 15 residues long. CDR1 and CDR2 from the germline V gene are SQVTM and ANQGSEA. CDR3 nucleotide sequence: TGCAGCGTTGACCTACCGGGACAGGGTTACAATGAGCAGTTCTTC. Amino acid sequence: CSVDLPGQGYNEQFF.

V is TRBV3-1 (or the pseudogene TRBV3-2) and J is TRBJ2-5, with 10 bases that match TRBD2. The trim removed 1 base at V and 3 bases at J, leaving 2 bases unmatched. The CDR3 contains 15 residues. Germline V gene data show CDR1 as LGHDT and CDR2 as YNNKEL (reference sequence). The CDR3, as DNA: TGTGCCAGCAGCCAAGGGCTAGCGGGAGAAGAGACCCAGTACTTC. Its translation: CASSQGLAGEETQYF.

The chain couples TRBV14 to TRBJ1-2; a possible D gene is TRBD1 (5 bases). The CDR3 totals 13 residues. CDR1 and CDR2 from the germline V gene are SGHDN and FVKESK. V was trimmed by 5 bases and J by 4 bases, leaving 11 bases between them. CDR3 in amino acids: CASSWGRPYGYTF. As DNA, the CDR3 is TGTGCCAGCAGCTGGGGGAGGCCCTATGGCTACACCTTC.

V usage is TRBV7-6 and J usage is TRBJ2-2, with TRBD2 identical over 10 bases. CDR3 length: 17 amino acids. Per the germline V gene, CDR1 is SGHVS and CDR2 is FNYEAQ. V lost 2 bases, J lost 4 bases, and 7 bases stayed unmatched. CDR3 sequence (DNA): TGTGCCAGCAGCTTATCGTCTAGCGGGAGTCCCACCGGGGAGCTGTTTTTT. Residues: CASSLSSSGSPTGELFF.

J is TRBJ2-3 and V is TRBV19; possible D gene TRBD1, 6 bases. V shed 7 bases and J shed 2 bases, with 13 bases lying between them. The CDR3 runs to 14 residues. Per the germline V gene, CDR1 is LNHDA and CDR2 is SQIVND (reference sequence). In DNA form, the CDR3 reads TGTGCCAGTAATCAGGGGCAGAACACAGATACGCAGTATTTT. Its translation is CASNQGQNTDTQYF.

V is TRBV5-1 and J is TRBJ1-3; TRBD1 might be the D (5 bases). The length of the CDR3 is 15 residues. CDR1 and CDR2 (germline): SGHRS, YFSETQ. V gave up 0 bases and J gave up 0 bases, with 7 bases separating them. The CDR3 protein is CASSLEGNSGNTIYF. The CDR3, as DNA: TGCGCCAGCAGCTTGGAGGGGAACTCTGGAAACACCATATATTTT.

The V and J genes are TRBV6-5 and TRBJ2-7, with 7 bases matching TRBD1. There are 14 residues in the CDR3. Germline lookup yields CDR1 MNHEY and CDR2 SVGAGI. The J segment lost 3 bases and the V segment lost 5 bases, leaving 7 bases of the junction unmatched. The CDR3 DNA follows: TGTGCCAGCAGTACCTCCGGGACAGTCTACGAGCAGTACTTC. This codes for CASSTSGTVYEQYF.

V and J are TRBV7-3 and TRBJ2-2; 7 bases agree with TRBD1. This CDR3 contains 15 residues. The trim removed 1 base at V and 6 bases at J, leaving 5 bases unmatched. In germline, CDR1 is SGHTA, CDR2 FQGTGA. CDR3 sequence: CASSLNRQGAGELFF. As DNA, the CDR3 is TGTGCCAGCAGCTTAAACCGACAGGGAGCCGGGGAGCTGTTTTTT.

This sequence joins TRBV6-5 and TRBJ2-5; tentative D call: TRBD2 (5 bases). CDR3 length equals 15 residues. V lost 2 bases and J 4 bases, leaving 14 bases between the germline ends. Germline CDR1 reads MNHEY; CDR2 reads SVGAGI. The CDR3: CASSYLRARGETQYF. Written as DNA, the CDR3 is TGTGCCAGCAGTTACCTGAGGGCCAGAGGAGAGACCCAGTACTTC.

The V gene is TRBV7-2, the J gene TRBJ2-7; D may be TRBD2 (5 bases). CDR1 and CDR2 (germline): SGHTA, FQGNSA. This CDR3 is built from 15 residues. Trimming left V 5 bases short and J 4 bases short, with 18 bases between. The CDR3 spells CASSPGIRVGYEQYF. The CDR3 coding sequence is TGTGCCAGCAGCCCGGGGATCCGGGTGGGTTACGAGCAGTACTTC.

The chain recombines TRBV28 with TRBJ1-6; no reliable D call. Germline assignment: CDR1 MDHEN and CDR2 SYDVKM. V shed 6 bases and J shed 10 bases, with 16 bases lying between them. CDR3 length: 14 amino acids. CDR3 DNA sequence: TGTGCCAGCAGCCCCCGTGCGCGCGGATCACCCCTCCACTTT. Protein product: CASSPRARGSPLHF.